This TCR beta chain was observed in a study of T cells in Graves' hyperthyroidism and ophthalmopathy. CDR3 size: 15 residues. The V end lost 0 bases, the J end lost 4 bases, and 11 bases lay between the germline ends. Germline V CDR1 and CDR2: WNHNN, SYGVQD (reference sequence). What was amplified from RNA transcripts were TCR beta CDR3 regions. Using the HTBI primer set, a first-round RT-PCR was run on the TCR CDR3. MiXCR was run by TCRdb on the multiplex PCR reads, yielding one entry per CDR3 protein. The sample lists around 540,000 distinct CDR3 sequences; 16% were seen once. This sequence originates from a woman aged 25 to 39 with Graves' ophthalmopathy. The chain is built from TRBV10-1 and TRBJ2-3; tentative D call: TRBD1 (6 bases). Sequencing used blood. The CDR3 sequence is CASSESGEGADTQYF. DNA for the CDR3: TGCGCCAGCAGTGAGTCAGGAGAGGGGGCAGATACGCAGTATTTT.